The clone carrying this T cell receptor (beta chain) has a single count. What it recognizes is unknown. Other DNA sequences from this sample encode an identical CDR3 as well. The record originates from a study of CD8+ T cells in alopecia areata. Study outcomes and limitations: Sequence data from scalp samples additionally include resident alphabeta T cells of normal skin. Patients displayed less clarity in TCR sharing than mice, a finding possibly related to HLA.

Germline assignment: CDR1 SGHAT and CDR2 FQNNGV. V was pared by 2 bases and J by 1 base, with 8 bases between. This CDR3 has 14 amino acids. In each case, RNA was isolated and then reverse transcribed into cDNA as the sequencing template. TCRdb keeps only in-frame clones here, not all; method: immunoSEQ multiplex PCR. Of over 150,000 clones listed, over 55% were seen once; the top ten hold about 1.5%. Sampling of alopecia areata patients yielded lesional scalp punch biopsies as well as peripheral blood. The clonotype originates from a human donor with alopecia areata. The sequencing used CD4+ T cells sorted from blood, collected at week 0. The gene calls are TRBV11-2 and TRBJ1-1; the D gene is possibly TRBD1 (6 bases). The CDR3 DNA follows: TGTGCCAGCAGCTTACAGACAGGGAACACTGAAGCTTTCTTT. Translated: CASSLQTGNTEAFF.